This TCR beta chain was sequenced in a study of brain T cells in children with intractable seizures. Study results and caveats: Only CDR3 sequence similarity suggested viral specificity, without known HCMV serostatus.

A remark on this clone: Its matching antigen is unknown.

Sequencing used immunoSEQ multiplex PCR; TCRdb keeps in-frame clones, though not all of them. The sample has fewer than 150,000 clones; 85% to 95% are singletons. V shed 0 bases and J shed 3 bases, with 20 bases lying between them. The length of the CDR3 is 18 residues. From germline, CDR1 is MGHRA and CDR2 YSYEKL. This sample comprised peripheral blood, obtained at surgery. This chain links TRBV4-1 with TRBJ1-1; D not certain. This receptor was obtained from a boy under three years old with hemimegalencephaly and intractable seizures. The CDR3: CASSQDLGGNTLDTEAFF. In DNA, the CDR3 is TGCGCCAGCAGCCAAGATCTCGGCGGGAATACCCTGGACACTGAAGCTTTCTTT.